Listed below are T cell receptor beta chains from one sample, sequenced in a study of neurological immune-mediated disorders. TCRdb re-called the 5' RACE reads through MiXCR, storing one row per CDR3 protein. Among fewer than 85,000 distinct CDR3 sequences, roughly 15% were seen once, and the ten largest hold 15% to 19%. Sequencing input: PBMCs. All receptors come from a middle-aged woman in good health. The CDR3 runs from the conserved cysteine through the conserved F or W. Each record gives: D gene, J gene, clone size, V gene, CDR3 DNA, CDR3 protein. A D gene is named only where the DNA matches it firmly. Expanded clones are given a class, and other clones once, few, many or no size at all.

>TRBD1|TRBJ2-2|many|TRBV5-1
TGCGCCAGCAGCTTCCGGGACAGGGACACCGGGGAGCTGTTTTTT
CASSFRDRDTGELFF
>NA|TRBJ1-6|many|TRBV7-2
TGTGCCAGCAGCTCGACGAGGACCCTCCACTTT
CASSSTRTLHF
>TRBD2|TRBJ2-1|many|TRBV5-1
TGCGCCAGCAGCTTGGAAGCGGGGGGCCGGGCCCCGCAGTTCTTC
CASSLEAGGRAPQFF
>TRBD2|TRBJ2-3|NA|TRBV20-1
TGCAGTGCCCCCAATAGCGGGGGGGCCACAGATACGCAGTATTTT
CSAPNSGGATDTQYF
>NA|TRBJ2-1|NA|TRBV15
TGTGCCACCAGCAGAGATCCAGGGCCCGCCAATGAGCCGTTCTTC
CATSRDPGPANEPFF
>TRBD2|TRBJ2-7|many|TRBV4-3
TGCGCCAGCAGCCAACAAGCTAGCGGGGGGTCCTACGAGCAGTACTTC
CASSQQASGGSYEQYF
>NA|TRBJ2-3|NA|TRBV7-2
TGTGCCAGCAGTTCCGACAGGTTTAGCACAGATACGCAGTATTTT
CASSSDRFSTDTQYF
>NA|TRBJ2-5|many|TRBV10-3
TGTGCCACCCGTAAGGAGGCACAGACCCAGTACTTC
CATRKEAQTQYF
>NA|TRBJ2-2|once|TRBV9
TGTGCCAGCAGCGTAGGTTGGAACACCGGGGAGCTGTTTTTT
CASSVGWNTGELFF
>NA|TRBJ1-2|many|TRBV25-1
TGTGCCAGCAGTATGGGGGGAGATGGCTACACCTTC
CASSMGGDGYTF
>NA|TRBJ1-4|few|TRBV5-6
TGTGCCAGCAGCCGCCGGACAGAGCGGCGTAATGAAAAACTGTTTTTT
CASSRRTERRNEKLFF
>TRBD2|TRBJ2-3|many|TRBV4-1
TGCGCCAGCAGCCAACGATCAGCGGGGGCCACAGATACGCAGTATTTT
CASSQRSAGATDTQYF
>NA|TRBJ1-6|many|TRBV5-1
TGCGCCAGCAGCTTGGGGCCCGACAGTAATTCACCCCTCCACTTT
CASSLGPDSNSPLHF
>NA|TRBJ2-7|many|TRBV20-1
TGCAGTGCCCCCGCGGGGTCGGACGAGCAGTACTTC
CSAPAGSDEQYF
>TRBD1|TRBJ1-5|NA|TRBV28
TGTGCCAGCAGCCTACGGGGACAGTCTAGCAATCAGCCCCAGCATTTT
CASSLRGQSSNQPQHF
>NA|TRBJ1-2|NA|TRBV28
TGTGCCAGCAGTCTCTCAGACGGCGGCTACACCTTC
CASSLSDGGYTF
>TRBD2|TRBJ2-1|many|TRBV28
TGTGCCAGCAGTCCTGGACTAGCGGGGGGGCGGAAACGCGAAATGAGCTCCTACAATGAGCAGTTCTTC
CASSPGLAGGRKREMSSYNEQFF